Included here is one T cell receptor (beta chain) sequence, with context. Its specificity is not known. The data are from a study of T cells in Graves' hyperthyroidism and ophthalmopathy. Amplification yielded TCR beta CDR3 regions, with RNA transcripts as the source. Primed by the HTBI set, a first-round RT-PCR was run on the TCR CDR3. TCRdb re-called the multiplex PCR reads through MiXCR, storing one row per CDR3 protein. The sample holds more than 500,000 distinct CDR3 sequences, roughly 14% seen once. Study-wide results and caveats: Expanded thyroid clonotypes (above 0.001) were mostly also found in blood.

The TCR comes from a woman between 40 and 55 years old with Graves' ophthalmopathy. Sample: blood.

CDR3 sequence (DNA): TGTGCCAGTAGTCCGGATCTGAGGGGGAGGTCCTACGAGCAGTACTTC. Translating gives CASSPDLRGRSYEQYF. This sequence joins TRBV19 and TRBJ2-7; D possibly matches TRBD1 or TRBD2 (6 bases each). V was cut by 5 bases and J by 1 base, with 18 bases left in between. This CDR3 contains 16 residues. Germline values: CDR1 LNHDA, CDR2 SQIVND (reference sequence).